The next 21 T cell receptor beta chains were all read from a single sample in a study of PD-L1 blockade in urothelial cancer. This sample's time point: pretreatment peripheral blood. Using immunoSEQ multiplex PCR, the repertoire was profiled, and TCRdb retains in-frame clones only, with some absent. The sample yields 60,000 to 70,000 clones, about 76% seen once. This material consisted of PBMCs, taken around atezolizumab (anti-PD-L1) treatment. The source of these receptors is a man between 65 and 80 years old with urothelial cancer.

By frequency in the sample, this clone is medium-sized (0.01 to 0.1%). The chain carries TRBV15 and TRBJ2-7; 10 positions agree with TRBD1. Germline CDR1 LNHNV, CDR2 YYDKDF (reference sequence). The ends lost 1 base at V and 5 bases at J; junction bases unmatched: 5. The CDR3 consists of 15 residues. The CDR3 region is CATSRGRTGGHEQYF. The CDR3, as DNA: TGTGCCACCAGCAGAGGGCGGACAGGGGGTCACGAGCAGTACTTC.

The J gene is TRBJ2-3, the V gene TRBV19, with 14 bases lining up with TRBD2. The CDR3 length is 16 residues. V shed 8 bases, J shed 1 base, and the junction held 5 bases outside the gene matches. The germline CDR1 and CDR2 sequences are LNHDA and SQIVND (reference sequence). The CDR3 DNA reads TGTGCCAGTGGGACTAGCGGGAGATGGGGCACAGATACGCAGTATTTT. It is translated as CASGTSGRWGTDTQYF. The full variable domain, in which reference TRBV19 and TRBJ2-3 provide the parts outside the CDR3, is DGGITQSPKYLFRKEGQNVTLSCEQNLNHDAMYWYRQDPGQGLRLIYYSQIVNDFQKGDIAEGYSVSREKKESFPLTVTSAQKNPTAFYLCASGTSGRWGTDTQYFGPGTRLTVL.

This clone was counted a few times. CDR3 coding DNA: TGTGCCAGCAGCCTGACAGCCCATGGCTACACCTTC. It translates to CASSLTAHGYTF. This chain uses TRBV7-2 with TRBJ1-2, with D perhaps matching TRBD1 (5 bases). V gave up 5 bases and J gave up 6 bases, with 10 bases separating them. The germline V gene encodes CDR1 SGHTA and CDR2 FQGNSA. CDR3 length equals 12 residues. Looking up the rest from reference TRBV7-2 and TRBJ1-2 gives the full variable domain: GAGVSQSPSNKVTEKGKDVELRCDPISGHTALYWYRQSLGQGLEFLIYFQGNSAPDKSGLPSDRFSAERTGGSVSTLTIQRTQQEDSAVYLCASSLTAHGYTFGSGTRLTVV.

CDR3 sequence: CASRARVGEAFF. The CDR3 DNA follows: TGTGCCAGCAGGGCACGGGTGGGTGAAGCTTTCTTT. The chain uses TRBV6-6 and TRBJ1-1; D remains ambiguous. Trimming pared 6 bases from V and 7 bases from J, leaving 12 bases between. The CDR3 is 12 amino acids. The V gene's germline CDR1 is MNHNY and CDR2 SVGAGI (reference sequence).

The chain combines TRBV11-2 with TRBJ2-5; D is unclear. Deletions cut 1 base from V and 0 bases from J, with 6 bases between. The CDR3 is made up of 14 amino acids. CDR1 and CDR2 (germline): SGHAT, FQNNGV. The CDR3 reads CASSLGGYQETQYF. The CDR3, as DNA: TGTGCCAGCAGCTTAGGCGGTTACCAAGAGACCCAGTACTTC.

This clone appeared once. The rearrangement joins TRBV7-3 to TRBJ2-1, with TRBD2 identical over 9 bases. The CDR3 runs 15 residues. The germline V gene encodes CDR1 SGHTA and CDR2 FQGTGA. V gave up 2 bases and J gave up 4 bases; unmatched junction bases: 3. CDR3 coding DNA: TGTGCCAGCAGCTTATCGGCGGGAGGGTACAATGAGCAGTTCTTC. Translated: CASSLSAGGYNEQFF.

The V and J genes are TRBV19 and TRBJ2-3, with 7 bases fitting TRBD2. J gave up 4 bases and V 3 bases, and 7 bases lay outside the gene matches. Germline V CDR1 and CDR2: LNHDA, SQIVND (reference sequence). The CDR3 is 15 residues long. The CDR3 bases are TGTGCCAGTAGTATTGCTCGGGGGAGGGCAGATACGCAGTATTTT. Encoded protein: CASSIARGRADTQYF.

This clone was counted between two and nine times. The chain links TRBV9 to TRBJ2-2; TRBD2 agrees at 9 bases. CDR3 size: 17 residues. Germline V CDR1 and CDR2: SGDLS, YYNGEE. V shed 3 bases and J 1 base; nucleotides not matched to a gene: 7. The CDR3 here is CASSGVAGEGNTGELFF. The DNA of the CDR3 is TGTGCCAGCAGCGGTGTAGCGGGAGAAGGGAACACCGGGGAGCTGTTTTTT. Based on the CDR3 plus reference TRBV9 and TRBJ2-2, the full variable domain is DSGVTQTPKHLITATGQRVTLRCSPRSGDLSVYWYQQSLDQGLQFLIQYYNGEERAKGNILERFSAQQFPDLHSELNLSSLELGDSALYFCASSGVAGEGNTGELFFGEGSRLTVL.

This clone has a count of ten or more. The chain uses TRBV5-4 and TRBJ1-2, with TRBD1 as a possible D gene (6 bases). Trimming removed 4 bases at V and 0 bases at J, with 10 bases between. The CDR3 consists of 14 residues. The germline V gene encodes CDR1 SGHNT and CDR2 YYREEE (reference sequence). CDR3 loop: CASSEGTSNYGYTF. The CDR3 DNA reads as TGTGCCAGCAGCGAGGGGACATCTAACTATGGCTACACCTTC. The full variable domain, rest sourced from reference TRBV5-4 and TRBJ1-2, is ETGVTQSPTHLIKTRGQQVTLRCSSQSGHNTVSWYQQALGQGPQFIFQYYREEENGRGNFPPRFSGLQFPNYSSELNVNALELDDSALYLCASSEGTSNYGYTFGSGTRLTVV.

The chain couples TRBV30 to TRBJ2-7, with 14 bases fitting TRBD2. The length of the CDR3 is 15 residues. Germline CDR1 GTSNPN, CDR2 SVGIG (reference sequence). With V trimmed by 7 bases and J by 6 bases, 11 bases remained unmatched. The CDR3 nucleotides read TGTGCCTCCGACCAGGGACTAGCGGGAGTAAGCGAGCAGTACTTC. Translating it yields CASDQGLAGVSEQYF.

The chain uses TRBV2 and TRBJ2-5, with D tentatively TRBD2 (7 bases). Germline V lookup: CDR1 SNHLY, CDR2 FYNNEI. The CDR3 has 15 amino acids. The V end lost 5 bases, the J end lost 4 bases, and 17 bases lay between the germline ends. CDR3 DNA sequence: TGTGCCAGCAGTTCGCGGGGGCTTGTGGGAGAGACCCAGTACTTC. As protein: CASSSRGLVGETQYF. The full variable domain, in which reference TRBV2 and TRBJ2-5 provide the parts outside the CDR3, is EPEVTQTPSHQVTQMGQEVILRCVPISNHLYFYWYRQILGQKVEFLVSFYNNEISEKSEIFDDQFSVERPDGSNFTLKIRSTKLEDSAMYFCASSSRGLVGETQYFGPGTRLLVL.

V and J are TRBV6-1 and TRBJ2-7; 9 bases map to TRBD1. Trimming took 3 bases from V and 7 from J; bases not matched to a gene: 4. The CDR3 spans 13 residues. Germline CDR1 and CDR2: MNHNS and SASEGT. The CDR3 region is CASSEGQGWEQYF. DNA of the CDR3: TGTGCCAGCAGTGAGGGACAGGGCTGGGAGCAGTACTTC.

The genes are TRBV9 and TRBJ2-6, with 9 nucleotides matching TRBD1. V trimming: 4 bases; J trimming: 0 bases; junction bases outside the gene matches: 11. This CDR3 is built from 19 residues. Per the germline V gene, CDR1 is SGDLS and CDR2 is YYNGEE. CDR3 amino acids: CASSPQPGTGFSGANVLTF. CDR3 coding DNA: TGTGCCAGCAGCCCTCAACCCGGGACAGGGTTCTCTGGGGCCAACGTCCTGACTTTC.

This clone was seen a few times. The rearrangement links TRBV7-2 to TRBJ2-3; 13 bases map to TRBD2. V shed 5 bases and J 11 bases; nucleotides not matched to a gene: 10. CDR3 length equals 15 residues. Per the germline V gene, CDR1 is SGHTA and CDR2 is FQGNSA. CDR3: CASSPPGLAGERQYF. CDR3 in DNA: TGTGCCAGCAGCCCTCCCGGACTAGCGGGAGAAAGGCAGTATTTT.

The V call is TRBV28, the J call TRBJ2-7; a weak D match, TRBD1 (5 bases). Germline assignment: CDR1 MDHEN and CDR2 SYDVKM. Trimming removed 6 bases from V and 5 bases from J, with 20 bases in between. The CDR3 has 15 residues. CDR3 sequence (DNA): TGTGCCAGCAGCTCCCCTGGGGCCGTTCTGGACGAGCAGTACTTC. This codes for CASSSPGAVLDEQYF.

V and J are TRBV19 and TRBJ2-7; 9 bases map to TRBD1. V shed 4 bases and J 3 bases; nucleotides not matched to a gene: 4. The length of the CDR3 is 14 residues. The germline V gene has CDR1 LNHDA and CDR2 SQIVND (reference sequence). The CDR3: CASSNPGQGYEQYF. The CDR3 DNA reads as TGTGCCAGTAGTAATCCGGGACAGGGCTACGAGCAGTACTTC. Supplemented by reference TRBV19 and TRBJ2-7, the full variable domain reads DGGITQSPKYLFRKEGQNVTLSCEQNLNHDAMYWYRQDPGQGLRLIYYSQIVNDFQKGDIAEGYSVSREKKESFPLTVTSAQKNPTAFYLCASSNPGQGYEQYFGPGTRLTVT.

V is TRBV5-1 and J is TRBJ2-5; D not resolved. V lost 0 bases and J 1 base, leaving 7 bases between the germline ends. Germline V gene sequence: CDR1 SGHRS, CDR2 YFSETQ. The CDR3 contains 14 residues. CDR3 protein: CASSLASPQETQYF. Written as DNA, the CDR3 is TGCGCCAGCAGCTTGGCTAGTCCCCAAGAGACCCAGTACTTC.

This chain joins TRBV5-6 and TRBJ2-5; a weak D match, TRBD1 (5 bases). Looked up from germline, CDR1 is SGHDT and CDR2 is YYEEEE. The CDR3 sequence is 16 residues long. Trimming left V 3 bases short and J 5 bases short, with 20 bases between. Here the CDR3 reads CASSSMASRGVETQYF. The CDR3 nucleotides are TGTGCCAGCAGCTCAATGGCCTCTAGGGGCGTGGAGACCCAGTACTTC.

The V call is TRBV19, the J call TRBJ2-6, with TRBD1 matching 8 bases. Looked up from germline, CDR1 is LNHDA and CDR2 is SQIVND (reference sequence). V gave up 4 bases and J gave up 2 bases; unmatched junction bases: 4. The CDR3 loop spans 16 amino acids. CDR3 in amino acids: CASSTQGAAGANVLTF. The CDR3 DNA reads TGTGCCAGTAGTACGCAGGGGGCTGCTGGGGCCAACGTCCTGACTTTC.

The chain employs TRBV12-5 and TRBJ1-5; D perhaps matches TRBD1 (6 bases). The germline V gene encodes CDR1 LGHNT and CDR2 FRNRAP. There are 16 residues in the CDR3. Trimming cost V 0 bases and J 3 bases, with 12 bases left between them. The CDR3 DNA reads as TGTGCTAGTGGTTTGGTACCGGGACACATCAATCAGCCCCAGCATTTT. Translation: CASGLVPGHINQPQHF.

This clone was observed a handful of times. The chain links TRBV7-9 to TRBJ2-5; D possibly corresponds to TRBD1 (5 bases). This CDR3 spans 15 amino acids. Trimming took off 3 bases at V and 0 bases at J, with 11 bases between the two ends. Germline V CDR1 and CDR2: SEHNR, FQNEAQ (reference sequence). In DNA, the CDR3 is TGTGCCAGCAGCTTGGACGCAGGGTACCAAGAGACCCAGTACTTC. Its protein product is CASSLDAGYQETQYF.